The sequence of this TCR beta chain was determined in a study of blood T cell repertoires in COVID-19 (TCRdb year 2020). The study in broad terms: Collaborator samples came from the United States, Italy and Spain and covered acute and convalescent phases of COVID-19. Deeply sampled blood TCRbeta repertoires from subjects exposed to, actively infected with, or recovered from COVID-19 were included in the dataset. The sample metadata nearly always contained a de-identified subject ID, COVID-19 status, age in years and sex. The samples were drawn from two sources: the first 160 participants of the ongoing ImmuneRACE study, and 1,254 subjects contributed by 6 global collaborators. Where available, HLA class I and class II types were obtained from metadata supplied by the sample provider rather than from assay-based typing. The repertoires were released in a freely available public database intended as a resource for research on the immune response to SARS-CoV-2. The material from the prospective study consisted of cDNA or gDNA derived from T cells, B-cell-depleted T cells, or PBMCs. What the work shows at the level of the full study, not this receptor alone: Clinical and demographic metadata were provided uncurated, with the amount varying by source and participant.

From the germline V gene, CDR1 is LGHNA and CDR2 is YNFKEQ. V and J lose 1 base and 3 bases, and a span of 15 bases separates them. Spanning cysteine to phenylalanine, the CDR3 consists of 16 amino acids. Only the CDR3 part of the read is kept: 48 bases, read in frame from the first base. Collaborating institutions collected whole blood in K2EDTA tubes following their own protocols. For TCRbeta analysis, collaborator samples were shipped as frozen whole blood, as isolated PBMCs, or as DNA extracted from either sample type. The immunoSEQ Assay, a bias-controlled multiplex PCR, was used to amplify TCRbeta CDR3 regions from genomic DNA. In the source study's methods: Within the assay, amplification of reference gene primers was used to estimate how many nucleated cells each sample contained. Sequence reads were collapsed and filtered to measure the absolute abundance of every unique TCRbeta CDR3 rearrangement. Productive Simpson clonality was computed per sample as the square root of Simpson's diversity index over productive rearrangements. TCRdb took this table from immuneACCESS and kept in-frame rearrangements with V and J called. Such tables lack part of the clones; where checked against another copy, unresolved V genes explain under half of the gap, and the rest is unexplained. D and trimming were read from the DNA, whereas the V and J calls and clone size are those reported in that table. The table for this sample lists about 180,000 clones; approximately 87% of them were counted only once. The ten largest clones capture more than 20% of the sample.

A word on this clone: Which antigen it targets is not known. No base qualities exist here, and no much larger clone lies one base off it.

The receptor was derived from a man aged 65 to 79 with active or convalescent COVID-19. This sequence uses TRBV4-2 and TRBJ1-2, with the D gene call left open. Sample: peripheral blood. This receptor has the CDR3 CASSQGSSGVDYGYTF. Read as DNA, the sequence is TGTGCCAGCAGCCAAGGGTCATCGGGTGTGGACTATGGCTACACCTTC.